This T cell receptor beta chain comes out of a study of early T cells in non-severe SARS-CoV-2 infection. Whole-study context: Bulk RNA taken from unsorted whole blood was sequenced, leaving chains unpaired.

CDR1 and CDR2 from the germline V gene are SGHAT and FQNNGV. Trimming removed 5 bases from V and 0 bases from J; junction bases left unmatched: 13. This CDR3 is 19 amino acids long. Each CDR3 protein is one row after TCRdb ran MiXCR on the 5' RACE reads. Of roughly 26,000 distinct CDR3 sequences in the sample, about 5.1% are singletons; the top ten hold 3% to 5%. Sequencing was carried out using whole blood. The rearrangement links TRBV11-2 to TRBJ2-2; 9 bases map to TRBD2. The source of this sequence is an adult who was a healthcare worker with PCR-confirmed SARS-CoV-2 infection or an uninfected control (not recorded which). The CDR3, as DNA: TGTGCCAGCAGCCCGACCCCTAGCGGGGTTCCCACGAACACCGGGGAGCTGTTTTTT. Amino acids: CASSPTPSGVPTNTGELFF.